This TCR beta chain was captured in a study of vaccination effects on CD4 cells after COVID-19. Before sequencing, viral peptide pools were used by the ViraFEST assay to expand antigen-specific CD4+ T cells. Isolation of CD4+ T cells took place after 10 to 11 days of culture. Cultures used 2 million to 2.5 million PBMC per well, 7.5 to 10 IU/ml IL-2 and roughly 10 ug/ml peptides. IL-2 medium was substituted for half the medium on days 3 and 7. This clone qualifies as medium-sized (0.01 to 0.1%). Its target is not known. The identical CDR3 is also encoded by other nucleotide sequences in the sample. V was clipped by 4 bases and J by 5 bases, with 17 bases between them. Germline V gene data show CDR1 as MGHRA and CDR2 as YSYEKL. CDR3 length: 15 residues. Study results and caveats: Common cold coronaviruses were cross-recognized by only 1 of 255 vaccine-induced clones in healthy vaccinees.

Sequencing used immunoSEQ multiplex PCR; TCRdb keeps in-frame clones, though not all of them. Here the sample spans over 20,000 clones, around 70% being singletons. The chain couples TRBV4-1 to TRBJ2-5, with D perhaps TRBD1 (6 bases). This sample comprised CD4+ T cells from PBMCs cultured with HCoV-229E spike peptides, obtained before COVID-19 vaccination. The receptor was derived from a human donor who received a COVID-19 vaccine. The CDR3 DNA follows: TGCGCCAGCAGCCCTGAGGACAGCCCACGTGAGACCCAGTACTTC. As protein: CASSPEDSPRETQYF.